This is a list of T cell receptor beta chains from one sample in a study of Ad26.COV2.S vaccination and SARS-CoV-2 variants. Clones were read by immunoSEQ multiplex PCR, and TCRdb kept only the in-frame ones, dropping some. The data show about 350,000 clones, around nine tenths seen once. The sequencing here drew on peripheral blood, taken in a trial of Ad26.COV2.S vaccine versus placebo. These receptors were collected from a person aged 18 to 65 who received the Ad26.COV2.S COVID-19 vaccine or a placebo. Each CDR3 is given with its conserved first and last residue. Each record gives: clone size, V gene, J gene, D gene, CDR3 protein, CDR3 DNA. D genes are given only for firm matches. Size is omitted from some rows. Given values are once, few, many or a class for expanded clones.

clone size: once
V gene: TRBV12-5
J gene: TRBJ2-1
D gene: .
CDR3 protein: CASGPRSLGGPYNEQFF
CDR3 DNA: TGTGCTAGTGGCCCGAGAAGCTTAGGGGGTCCCTACAATGAGCAGTTCTTC

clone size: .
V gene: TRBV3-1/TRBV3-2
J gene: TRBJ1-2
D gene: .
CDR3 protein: CASSQPRVGIYGYTF
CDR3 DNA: TGTGCCAGCAGCCAACCCCGGGTGGGGATCTATGGCTACACCTTC

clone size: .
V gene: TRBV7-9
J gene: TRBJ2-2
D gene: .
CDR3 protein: CASSLSDSHPNTGELFF
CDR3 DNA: TGTGCCAGCAGCTTAAGCGACTCCCATCCGAACACCGGGGAGCTGTTTTTT

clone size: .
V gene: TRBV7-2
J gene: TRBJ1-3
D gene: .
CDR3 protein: CASSSDLSGNTIYF
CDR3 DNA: TGTGCCAGCAGCTCGGACCTCTCTGGAAACACCATATATTTT

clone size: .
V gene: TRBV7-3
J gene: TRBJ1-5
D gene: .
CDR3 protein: CASSPHANQPQHF
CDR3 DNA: TGTGCCAGCAGCCCCCACGCGAATCAGCCCCAGCATTTT

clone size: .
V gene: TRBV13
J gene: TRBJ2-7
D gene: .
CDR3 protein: CASSPGWGDEQYF
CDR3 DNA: TGTGCCAGCAGCCCAGGCTGGGGGGACGAGCAGTACTTC

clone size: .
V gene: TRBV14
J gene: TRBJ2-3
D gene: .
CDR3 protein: CASSLYTDTQYF
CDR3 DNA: TGTGCCAGCAGCCTCTACACAGATACGCAGTATTTT

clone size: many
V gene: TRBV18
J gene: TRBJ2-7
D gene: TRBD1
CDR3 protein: CASSPKGTGLSYEQYF
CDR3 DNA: TGTGCCAGCTCCCCAAAGGGGACAGGCCTCTCCTACGAGCAGTACTTC

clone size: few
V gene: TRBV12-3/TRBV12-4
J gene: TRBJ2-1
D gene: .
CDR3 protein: CASSSGPASEQFF
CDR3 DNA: TGTGCCAGCAGTTCCGGACCCGCATCTGAGCAGTTCTTC

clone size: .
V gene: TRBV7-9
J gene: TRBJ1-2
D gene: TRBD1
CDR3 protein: CASSFSDRGLGYTF
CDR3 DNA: TGTGCCAGCAGCTTCTCGGACAGGGGGCTTGGCTACACCTTC